This T cell receptor (beta chain) was observed in a study of T cell repertoires in cytomegalovirus infection. Study summary: CMV infection and matching HLA type were both indicated by public TCR beta signatures. Study outcomes and limitations: Within the response measured ex vivo, HLA-C-restricted CMV-specific TCR beta clonotypes were dominant.

Turning to this clonotype: Antigen unknown.

TCRdb called the reads again in MiXCR, with one record for every CDR3 protein. Here the sample spans over 55,000 distinct CDR3 sequences, around 20% being singletons. The starting material was CD8+ T cells from cultured PBMCs, obtained from culture after CMV antigen stimulation. This clonotype was sampled from a human donor in good health (CMV status not recorded). Some clones in this sample may be carry-over from other donors' samples.

Here the CDR3 DNA reads TGTGCCAGCAGCTTAGCCCACTACGAGCAGTACTTC. This codes for CASSLAHYEQYF. The rearrangement links TRBV7-9 to TRBJ2-7; D remains ambiguous. Trimming shortened V by 0 bases and J by 3 bases, and 3 bases separated the two germline ends. The germline CDR1 and CDR2 sequences are SEHNR and FQNEAQ (reference sequence). The CDR3 loop spans 12 amino acids.